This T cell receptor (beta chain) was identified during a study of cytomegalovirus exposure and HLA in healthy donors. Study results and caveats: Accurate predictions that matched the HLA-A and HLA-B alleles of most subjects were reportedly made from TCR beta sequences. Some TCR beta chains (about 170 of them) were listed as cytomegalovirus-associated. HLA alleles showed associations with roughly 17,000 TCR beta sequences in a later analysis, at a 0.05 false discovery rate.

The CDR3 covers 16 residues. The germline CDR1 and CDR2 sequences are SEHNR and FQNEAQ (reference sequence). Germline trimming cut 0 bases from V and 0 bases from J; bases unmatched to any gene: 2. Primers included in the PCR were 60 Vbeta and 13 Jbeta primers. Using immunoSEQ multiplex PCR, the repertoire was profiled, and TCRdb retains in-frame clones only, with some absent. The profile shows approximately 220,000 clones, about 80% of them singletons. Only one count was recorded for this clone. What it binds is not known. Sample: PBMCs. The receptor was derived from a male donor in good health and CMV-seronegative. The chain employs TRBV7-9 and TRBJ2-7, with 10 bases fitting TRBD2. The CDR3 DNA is TGTGCCAGCAGCTTAGCCCTAGCGGGGGCCTCCTACGAGCAGTACTTC. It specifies CASSLALAGASYEQYF.